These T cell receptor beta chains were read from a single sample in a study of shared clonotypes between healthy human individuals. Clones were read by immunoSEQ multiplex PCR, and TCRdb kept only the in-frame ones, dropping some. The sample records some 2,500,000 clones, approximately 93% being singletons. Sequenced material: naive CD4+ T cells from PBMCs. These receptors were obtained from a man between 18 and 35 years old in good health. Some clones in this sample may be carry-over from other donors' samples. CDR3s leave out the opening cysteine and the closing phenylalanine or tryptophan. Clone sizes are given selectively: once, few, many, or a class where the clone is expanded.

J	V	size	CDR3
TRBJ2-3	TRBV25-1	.	ASSDYTGVKQY
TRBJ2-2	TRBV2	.	ASSIRTETGELF
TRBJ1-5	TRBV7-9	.	ASSLGGGSNQPQH
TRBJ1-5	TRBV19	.	ASTLYSNQPQH
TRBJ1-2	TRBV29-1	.	SVSMRVGYT
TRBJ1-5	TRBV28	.	ASSLGTGINQPQH
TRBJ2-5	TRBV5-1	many	ASSLAGTGEETQY
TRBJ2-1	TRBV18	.	ASSPPQGANEQF
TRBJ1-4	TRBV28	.	ASSVPGQGRAEKLF
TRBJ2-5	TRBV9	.	ASSETNGPWETQY
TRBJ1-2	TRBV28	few	ASSPRPGGYT
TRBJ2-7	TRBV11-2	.	ASSPWAGSTVYEQY
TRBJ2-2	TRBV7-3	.	ASGPAGDTGELF
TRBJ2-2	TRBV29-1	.	SVPQSNTGELF
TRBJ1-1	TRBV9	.	ASSVGGAGRNTEAF
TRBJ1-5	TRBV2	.	ASLKDSNQPQH
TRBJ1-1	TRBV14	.	ASSQLPTGPGNTEAF
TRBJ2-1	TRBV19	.	ASTGGPYNEQF
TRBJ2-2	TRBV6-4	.	ASSATALTAANTGELF
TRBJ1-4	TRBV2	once	ASTPIRGGEKLF